The source of this T cell receptor beta chain is a study of blood T cells in healthy people across ages. The study, taken as a whole, reports: Donor CMV status was unknown, possibly confounding expanded clonotype changes. PBMC samples, being unsorted, prevented any conclusive comparison of naive and antigen-experienced cells. It was the long-lived donors that had more naive CD4+ cells and higher diversity than aged donors.

This clonotype was picked up a small number of times. Its antigen remains unidentified. Peripheral blood from each donor was collected in a volume of 8 to 10 milliliters. The CDR3 has 16 residues. PCR was performed a second time for about 7 to 11 cycles using a sample-barcoded 5' primer and a J-beta primer mix. TCRdb called the 5' RACE reads again in MiXCR, with one record for every CDR3 protein. The sample records some 1.5 million distinct CDR3 sequences, 28% being singletons. Sequenced: blood. The receptor was derived from a woman aged 30 to 39 in good health. V gene TRBV21-1 combines with J gene TRBJ2-1; the DNA was not compared with TRBD1, the D call given in the table. TRBV21-1 corresponds to a pseudogene. CDR3 nucleotides: TGTGCCAGCAGCGACCCTGACAGGGTACCCTACAATGAGCAGTTCTTC. Translating gives CASSDPDRVPYNEQFF.